The rows below give T cell receptor beta chains drawn from one sample of a study of T cell repertoires in cytomegalovirus infection. TCRdb recomputed calls from the reads with MiXCR, one row per CDR3 protein. The data contain approximately 730,000 distinct CDR3 sequences, 30% to 40% of them singletons. For these TCRs, the target antigens are not known. Sequenced here: cultured PBMCs, sampled from culture after CMV antigen stimulation. The receptor source for this set is a human donor in good health (CMV status not recorded). Some clones in this sample may be carry-over from other donors' samples. Both conserved end residues are part of each CDR3. Fields, in order: V gene, clone size, J gene, D gene, CDR3 protein, CDR3 DNA. D genes are given only for firm matches. Clone size is shown for a subset of rows, as once, few, many or a class of expanded clone.

v_gene: TRBV15
abundance: -
j_gene: TRBJ2-7
d_gene: -
CDR3aa: CATSSADLGSVPREQYF
CDR3nt: TGTGCCACCAGCAGTGCCGATTTGGGGTCCGTCCCTCGCGAGCAGTACTTC

v_gene: TRBV7-8
abundance: few
j_gene: TRBJ2-1
d_gene: -
CDR3aa: CASSHADRLDEQFF
CDR3nt: TGTGCCAGCAGCCATGCAGACAGATTGGATGAGCAGTTCTTC

v_gene: TRBV15
abundance: -
j_gene: TRBJ1-1
d_gene: -
CDR3aa: CATSRQEIWNTEAFF
CDR3nt: TGTGCCACCAGCAGACAGGAGATCTGGAACACTGAAGCTTTCTTT

v_gene: TRBV7-2
abundance: -
j_gene: TRBJ2-4
d_gene: TRBD1
CDR3aa: CASSLERDRIQYF
CDR3nt: TGTGCCAGCAGCTTAGAGAGGGACAGGATTCAGTACTTC

v_gene: TRBV7-9
abundance: -
j_gene: TRBJ1-3
d_gene: -
CDR3aa: CASSTGGASGNTIYF
CDR3nt: TGTGCCAGCAGCACCGGAGGGGCATCTGGAAACACCATATATTTT

v_gene: TRBV7-9
abundance: few
j_gene: TRBJ2-1
d_gene: TRBD2
CDR3aa: CASSQIAGGSYNEQFF
CDR3nt: TGTGCCAGCAGCCAAATAGCGGGAGGGTCCTACAATGAGCAGTTCTTC

v_gene: TRBV12-3/TRBV12-4
abundance: -
j_gene: TRBJ2-7
d_gene: -
CDR3aa: CASSFTGIDEQYF
CDR3nt: TGTGCCAGCAGTTTTACGGGTATCGACGAGCAGTACTTC

v_gene: TRBV29-1
abundance: -
j_gene: TRBJ2-5
d_gene: -
CDR3aa: CSVGASGETQYF
CDR3nt: TGCAGCGTCGGGGCCAGCGGGGAGACCCAGTACTTC

v_gene: TRBV18
abundance: once
j_gene: TRBJ2-5
d_gene: -
CDR3aa: CASSPTAGETQYF
CDR3nt: TGTGCCAGCTCACCCACCGCCGGGGAGACCCAGTACTTC

v_gene: TRBV5-4
abundance: few
j_gene: TRBJ2-3
d_gene: TRBD2
CDR3aa: CASMASGRGMGTDTQYF
CDR3nt: TGTGCCAGCATGGCTAGCGGGAGGGGTATGGGCACAGATACGCAGTATTTT

v_gene: TRBV12-3/TRBV12-4
abundance: once
j_gene: TRBJ2-7
d_gene: -
CDR3aa: CASSFTRVQEQYF
CDR3nt: TGTGCCAGCAGTTTTACTCGGGTTCAGGAGCAGTACTTC

v_gene: TRBV6-1
abundance: many
j_gene: TRBJ2-3
d_gene: TRBD1
CDR3aa: CASSQRRGQEYTDTQYF
CDR3nt: TGTGCCAGCAGCCAAAGGAGGGGACAGGAGTACACAGATACGCAGTATTTT

v_gene: TRBV7-6
abundance: -
j_gene: TRBJ1-1
d_gene: TRBD1
CDR3aa: CASSVRQGASWETEAFF
CDR3nt: TGTGCCAGCAGCGTACGACAGGGGGCAAGTTGGGAAACTGAAGCTTTCTTT

v_gene: TRBV7-6
abundance: -
j_gene: TRBJ1-5
d_gene: -
CDR3aa: CASNFGGAGNQPQHF
CDR3nt: TGTGCCAGCAACTTCGGGGGGGCGGGCAATCAGCCCCAGCATTTT

v_gene: TRBV10-3
abundance: -
j_gene: TRBJ2-1
d_gene: -
CDR3aa: CAISGAGTLINEQFF
CDR3nt: TGTGCCATCAGTGGTGCCGGGACCCTCATCAATGAGCAGTTCTTC

v_gene: TRBV6-6
abundance: -
j_gene: TRBJ2-1
d_gene: -
CDR3aa: CASSYSGPFSYNEQFF
CDR3nt: TGTGCCAGCAGTTACTCCGGGCCTTTTTCCTACAATGAGCAGTTCTTC

v_gene: TRBV6-5
abundance: -
j_gene: TRBJ1-2
d_gene: TRBD1
CDR3aa: CASRGQGDYGYTF
CDR3nt: TGTGCCAGCAGGGGACAGGGAGACTATGGCTACACCTTC

v_gene: TRBV7-9
abundance: -
j_gene: TRBJ1-5
d_gene: -
CDR3aa: CASSSGDRYWPQHF
CDR3nt: TGTGCCAGCAGCTCGGGGGACCGCTACTGGCCCCAGCATTTT

v_gene: TRBV2
abundance: -
j_gene: TRBJ2-1
d_gene: -
CDR3aa: CATQDSPYNEQFF
CDR3nt: TGTGCCACCCAGGACTCGCCCTACAATGAGCAGTTCTTC

v_gene: TRBV12-3/TRBV12-4
abundance: -
j_gene: TRBJ2-7
d_gene: -
CDR3aa: CASSFQFPSYEQYF
CDR3nt: TGTGCCAGCAGTTTTCAGTTTCCCTCCTACGAGCAGTACTTC

v_gene: TRBV4-1
abundance: -
j_gene: TRBJ2-5
d_gene: TRBD2
CDR3aa: CASSQDGAAGGGTQYF
CDR3nt: TGCGCCAGCAGCCAAGATGGAGCAGCGGGGGGGGGGACCCAGTACTTC

v_gene: TRBV7-9
abundance: few
j_gene: TRBJ2-7
d_gene: TRBD2
CDR3aa: CASSPGSSGSDPHYEQYF
CDR3nt: TGTGCCAGCAGCCCCGGGTCTAGCGGGAGTGACCCACACTACGAGCAGTACTTC

v_gene: TRBV5-4
abundance: -
j_gene: TRBJ2-1
d_gene: TRBD1
CDR3aa: CASSSPRTGYNEQFF
CDR3nt: TGTGCCAGCAGTTCCCCGCGGACAGGTTACAATGAGCAGTTCTTC

v_gene: TRBV10-3
abundance: once
j_gene: TRBJ2-3
d_gene: TRBD2
CDR3aa: CAIWEGTDTQYF
CDR3nt: TGTGCCATCTGGGAGGGAACAGATACGCAGTATTTT

v_gene: TRBV7-2
abundance: -
j_gene: TRBJ1-5
d_gene: -
CDR3aa: CASSPTTSGVGNQPQHF
CDR3nt: TGTGCCAGCAGCCCGACCACTTCAGGGGTCGGCAATCAGCCCCAGCATTTT

v_gene: TRBV12-3/TRBV12-4
abundance: few
j_gene: TRBJ2-3
d_gene: -
CDR3aa: CASRESGGPPDTQYF
CDR3nt: TGTGCCAGCAGAGAGTCGGGGGGCCCCCCAGATACGCAGTATTTT

v_gene: TRBV2
abundance: -
j_gene: TRBJ2-3
d_gene: -
CDR3aa: CASSSGPTTDTQYF
CDR3nt: TGTGCCAGCAGTTCGGGACCGACCACAGATACGCAGTATTTT

v_gene: TRBV20-1
abundance: -
j_gene: TRBJ2-5
d_gene: -
CDR3aa: CSAPDPMGKTQYF
CDR3nt: TGCAGTGCTCCGGATCCGATGGGGAAGACCCAGTACTTC

v_gene: TRBV19
abundance: few
j_gene: TRBJ1-5
d_gene: -
CDR3aa: CASSIGRQSDQPQHF
CDR3nt: TGTGCCAGTAGTATAGGACGGCAGAGTGATCAGCCCCAGCATTTT

v_gene: TRBV20-1
abundance: -
j_gene: TRBJ1-3
d_gene: -
CDR3aa: CSARDDTGNTIYF
CDR3nt: TGCAGTGCTAGAGATGATACGGGAAACACCATATATTTT

v_gene: TRBV27
abundance: -
j_gene: TRBJ2-2
d_gene: -
CDR3aa: CASSINRVTGELFF
CDR3nt: TGTGCCAGCAGTATAAACAGGGTCACCGGGGAGCTGTTTTTT